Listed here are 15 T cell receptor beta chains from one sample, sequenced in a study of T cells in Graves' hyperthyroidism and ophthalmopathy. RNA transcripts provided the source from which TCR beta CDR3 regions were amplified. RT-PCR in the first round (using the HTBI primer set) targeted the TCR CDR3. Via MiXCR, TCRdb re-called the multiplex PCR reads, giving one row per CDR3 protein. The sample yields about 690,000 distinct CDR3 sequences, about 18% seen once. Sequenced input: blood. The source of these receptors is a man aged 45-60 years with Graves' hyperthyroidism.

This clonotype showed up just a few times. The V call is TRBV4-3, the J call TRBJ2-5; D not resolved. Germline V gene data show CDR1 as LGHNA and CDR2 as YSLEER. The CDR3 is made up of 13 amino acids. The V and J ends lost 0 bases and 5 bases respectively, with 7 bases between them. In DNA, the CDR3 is TGCGCCAGCAGCCAAGATTCACTCGAGACCCAGTACTTC. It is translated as CASSQDSLETQYF.

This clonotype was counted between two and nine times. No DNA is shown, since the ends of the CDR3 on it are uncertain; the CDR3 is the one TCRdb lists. The CDR3 region is CASSSSRAGNTEAFF. This chain uses TRBV28 with TRBJ1-1. Counting both end residues, the CDR3 totals 15 amino acids. The germline CDR1 and CDR2 sequences are MDHEN and SYDVKM.

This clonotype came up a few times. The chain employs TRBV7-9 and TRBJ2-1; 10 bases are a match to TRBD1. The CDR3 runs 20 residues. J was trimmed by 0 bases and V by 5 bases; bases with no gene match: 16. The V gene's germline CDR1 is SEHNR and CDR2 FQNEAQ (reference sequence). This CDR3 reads CASSGPRGQGYYSSYNEQFF. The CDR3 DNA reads TGTGCCAGCAGCGGGCCGAGGGGACAGGGGTATTATAGCTCCTACAATGAGCAGTTCTTC.

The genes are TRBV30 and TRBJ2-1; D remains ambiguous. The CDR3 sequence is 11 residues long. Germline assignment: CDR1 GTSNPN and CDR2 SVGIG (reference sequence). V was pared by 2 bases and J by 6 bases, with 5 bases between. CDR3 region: CAWSMSNEQFF. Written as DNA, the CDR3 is TGTGCCTGGAGTATGAGCAATGAGCAGTTCTTC.

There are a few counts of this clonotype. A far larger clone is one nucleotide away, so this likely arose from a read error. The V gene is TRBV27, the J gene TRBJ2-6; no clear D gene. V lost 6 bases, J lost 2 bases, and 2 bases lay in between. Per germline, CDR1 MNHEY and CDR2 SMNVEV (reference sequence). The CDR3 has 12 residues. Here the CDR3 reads CASSAGANVLTF. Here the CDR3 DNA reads TGTGCCAGCAGCGCTGGGGCCAACGTCCTGACTTTC.

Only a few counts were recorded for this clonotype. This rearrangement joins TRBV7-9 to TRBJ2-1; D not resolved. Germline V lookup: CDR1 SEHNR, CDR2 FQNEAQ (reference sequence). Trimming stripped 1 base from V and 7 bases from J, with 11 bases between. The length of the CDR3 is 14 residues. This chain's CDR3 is CASSLGVLLNEQFF. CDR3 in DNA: TGTGCCAGCAGCTTAGGGGTACTTTTAAATGAGCAGTTCTTC.

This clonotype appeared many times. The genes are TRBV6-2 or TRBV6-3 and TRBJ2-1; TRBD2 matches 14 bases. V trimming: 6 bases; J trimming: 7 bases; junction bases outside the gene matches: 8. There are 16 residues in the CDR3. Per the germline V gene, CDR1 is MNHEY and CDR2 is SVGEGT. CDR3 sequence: CASRGTSGRQANEQFF. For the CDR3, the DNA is TGTGCCAGCAGGGGGACTAGCGGGAGACAAGCGAATGAGCAGTTCTTC.

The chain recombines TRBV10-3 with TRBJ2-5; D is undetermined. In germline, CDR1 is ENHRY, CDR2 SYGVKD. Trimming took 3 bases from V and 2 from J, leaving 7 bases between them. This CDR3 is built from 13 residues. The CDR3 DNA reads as TGTGCCATCAGTGACGGCCAGCAAGAGACCCAGTACTTC. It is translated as CAISDGQQETQYF.

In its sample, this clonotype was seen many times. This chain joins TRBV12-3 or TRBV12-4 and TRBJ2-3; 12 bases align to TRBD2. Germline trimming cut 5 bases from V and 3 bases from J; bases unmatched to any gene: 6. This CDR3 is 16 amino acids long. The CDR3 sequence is CASSALTSGRTDTQYF. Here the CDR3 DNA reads TGTGCCAGCAGTGCGTTGACTAGCGGGAGAACAGATACGCAGTATTTT.

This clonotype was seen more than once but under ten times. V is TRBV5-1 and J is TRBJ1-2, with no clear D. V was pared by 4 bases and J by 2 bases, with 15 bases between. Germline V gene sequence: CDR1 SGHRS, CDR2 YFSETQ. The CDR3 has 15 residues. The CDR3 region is CASSPDSPRNYGYTF. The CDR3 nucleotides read TGCGCCAGCAGCCCAGATAGTCCCAGGAACTATGGCTACACCTTC.

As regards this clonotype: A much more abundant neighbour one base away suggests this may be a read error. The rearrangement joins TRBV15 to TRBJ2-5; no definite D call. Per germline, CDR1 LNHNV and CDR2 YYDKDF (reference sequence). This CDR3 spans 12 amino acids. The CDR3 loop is CATSRHQETHYF. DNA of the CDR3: TGTGCCACCAGCAGGCATCAAGAGACCCATTACTTC.

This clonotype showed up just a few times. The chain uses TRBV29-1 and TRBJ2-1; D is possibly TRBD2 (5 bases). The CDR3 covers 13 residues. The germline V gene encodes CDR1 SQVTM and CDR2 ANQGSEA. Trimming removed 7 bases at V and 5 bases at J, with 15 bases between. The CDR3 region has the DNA TGCAGCGCTGGGGAGATTTCCGACAATGAGCAGTTCTTC. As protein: CSAGEISDNEQFF.

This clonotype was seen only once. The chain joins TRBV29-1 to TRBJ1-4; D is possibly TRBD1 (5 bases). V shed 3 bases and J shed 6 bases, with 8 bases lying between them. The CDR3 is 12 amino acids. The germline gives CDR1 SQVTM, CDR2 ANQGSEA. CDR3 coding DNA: TGCAGCGTTGAGGGGGAATATGAAAAACTGTTTTTT. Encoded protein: CSVEGEYEKLFF.

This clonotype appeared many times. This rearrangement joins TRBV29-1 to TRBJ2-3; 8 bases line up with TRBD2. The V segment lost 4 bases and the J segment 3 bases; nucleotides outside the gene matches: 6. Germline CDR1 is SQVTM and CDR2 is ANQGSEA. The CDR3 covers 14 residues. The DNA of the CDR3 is TGCAGCGTTGTTTTGGCGGGAGGAACAGATACGCAGTATTTT. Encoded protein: CSVVLAGGTDTQYF.

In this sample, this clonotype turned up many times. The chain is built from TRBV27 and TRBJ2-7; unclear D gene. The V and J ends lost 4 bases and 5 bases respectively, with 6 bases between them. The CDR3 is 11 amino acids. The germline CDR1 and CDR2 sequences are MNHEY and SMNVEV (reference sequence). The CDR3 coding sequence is TGTGCCAGCAGTTCACCCCACGAGCAGTACTTC. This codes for CASSSPHEQYF.